Below are 17 T cell receptor beta chains sequenced from a single sample in a study of blood T cell repertoires in COVID-19. Libraries were prepared by immunoSEQ multiplex PCR; TCRdb keeps only in-frame clonotypes and omits some of them. The sample carries about 49,000 clones, 80% to 85% recorded once. What was sequenced was peripheral blood. The receptor source for this set is a woman of 80 years or more with COVID-19, enrolled during active disease.

This clone appeared a few times. The rearrangement links TRBV19 to TRBJ2-1; the D gene is possibly TRBD1 (6 bases). Germline values: CDR1 LNHDA, CDR2 SQIVND (reference sequence). Between the trimmed V and J ends, which lost 7 bases and 2 bases, there was a span of 18 bases. The CDR3 has 16 residues. In DNA, the CDR3 is TGTGCCAGTAACGACGGAGGACAGCTCCCCTACAATGAGCAGTTCTTC. The encoded protein is CASNDGGQLPYNEQFF.

This clone was recorded a few times. The chain employs TRBV30 and TRBJ2-1; D perhaps matches TRBD1 (5 bases). Germline V gives CDR1 GTSNPN, CDR2 SVGIG (reference sequence). The CDR3 runs 13 residues. Trimming pared 1 base from V and 9 bases from J, leaving 13 bases between. The CDR3 protein is CAWSAQGSSEQFF. Here the CDR3 DNA reads TGTGCCTGGAGTGCTCAGGGAAGTAGTGAGCAGTTCTTC.

This clone was counted once. This chain connects TRBV5-1 to TRBJ2-3; 7 bases line up with TRBD2. CDR1 and CDR2 (germline): SGHRS, YFSETQ. This CDR3 has 13 residues. Trimming took 6 bases from V and 6 from J; bases not matched to a gene: 7. The CDR3 region has the DNA TGCGCCAGCACAGCGGGACCGGGGGATACGCAGTATTTT. Protein sequence: CASTAGPGDTQYF.

The V and J genes are TRBV28 and TRBJ2-1, with 7 bases identical to TRBD2. The V and J ends lost 2 bases and 4 bases, in that order; junction bases with no gene match: 2. Per germline, CDR1 MDHEN and CDR2 SYDVKM. The CDR3 has 14 residues. DNA of the CDR3: TGTGCCAGCAGTTTAGCGGGAGAGTACAATGAGCAGTTCTTC. Its translation: CASSLAGEYNEQFF.

The rearrangement uses TRBV11-1 and TRBJ2-3; unclear D gene. Trimming stripped 1 base from V and 2 bases from J, with 7 bases between. Looked up from germline, CDR1 is SGHAT and CDR2 is FQDESV (reference sequence). There are 14 residues in the CDR3. Here the CDR3 reads CASSLVLSTDTQYF. The DNA for the CDR3 is TGTGCCAGCAGCTTAGTCCTTTCCACAGATACGCAGTATTTT. The full variable domain, its missing parts supplied by reference TRBV11-1 and TRBJ2-3, is EAEVAQSPRYKITEKSQAVAFWCDPISGHATLYWYRQILGQGPELLVQFQDESVVDDSQLPKDRFSAERLKGVDSTLKIQPAELGDSAMYLCASSLVLSTDTQYFGPGTRLTVL.

CDR3 sequence reads: CASSYPGNPAAEQYF. CDR3 DNA: TGTGCCAGCAGCTATCCAGGTAATCCCGCCGCCGAGCAGTACTTC. The chain uses TRBV11-2 and TRBJ2-7; D is ambiguous. Per germline, CDR1 SGHAT and CDR2 FQNNGV. The CDR3 covers 15 residues. The V end lost 4 bases, the J end lost 6 bases, and 19 bases lay between the germline ends.

This clone has a single count. This chain uses TRBV28 with TRBJ1-1, with D unclear. V was cut by 5 bases and J by 10 bases, with 20 bases left in between. This CDR3 is 14 amino acids long. The germline gives CDR1 MDHEN, CDR2 SYDVKM. CDR3 nucleotide sequence: TGTGCCAGCAGTACTCCGGGAGGATCGAAACGAGCTTTCTTT. It specifies CASSTPGGSKRAFF.

The V gene is TRBV20-1, the J gene TRBJ1-2, with unresolved D. Germline V gene sequence: CDR1 DFQATT, CDR2 SNEGSKA (reference sequence). Trimming shortened V by 3 bases and J by 8 bases, and 10 bases separated the two germline ends. CDR3 length: 11 amino acids. In DNA form, the CDR3 reads TGCAGTGCTAGCCCCGCGGGGGGCTACACCTTC. Translated: CSASPAGGYTF.

This rearrangement joins TRBV3-1 (or the pseudogene TRBV3-2) to TRBJ1-5; 10 bases line up with TRBD1. Germline loops: CDR1 LGHDT, CDR2 YNNKEL (reference sequence). This CDR3 comprises 14 residues. Trimming cost V 9 bases and J 8 bases; bases outside gene matches: 10. This CDR3 is CASSGTGVREPQHF. As DNA, the CDR3 is TGTGCCAGTTCCGGGACAGGGGTTAGGGAGCCCCAGCATTTT.

V gene TRBV7-2 combines with J gene TRBJ1-6, with 8 bases aligning to TRBD1. Germline assignment: CDR1 SGHTA and CDR2 FQGNSA. The CDR3 spans 15 residues. Trimming cost V 6 bases and J 3 bases; bases outside gene matches: 4. The CDR3 sequence is CASSPDRGYNSPLHF. The CDR3 DNA sequence: TGTGCCAGCAGTCCCGACAGGGGCTATAATTCACCCCTCCACTTT.

The chain joins TRBV3-1 (or the pseudogene TRBV3-2) to TRBJ1-2; D not certain. Germline CDR1 LGHDT, CDR2 YNNKEL (reference sequence). V was shortened by 1 base and J by 4 bases, with 7 bases between the two germline ends. The CDR3 contains 13 residues. CDR3 residues: CASSQAHSYGYTF. The CDR3 nucleotides are TGTGCCAGCAGCCAAGCCCACTCCTATGGCTACACCTTC.

The chain employs TRBV18 and TRBJ2-3; 8 nucleotides align to TRBD2. CDR1 KGHSH and CDR2 LQKENI come from the germline V gene. The junction had 2 bases not matched to a gene; V was cut back by 1 base and J by 2 bases. The CDR3 runs 15 residues. The DNA for the CDR3 is TGTGCCAGCTCACCACTAGCGGGATCCACAGATACGCAGTATTTT. Residues: CASSPLAGSTDTQYF. Complete variable domain (other parts from reference TRBV18 and TRBJ2-3): NAGVMQNPRHLVRRRGQEARLRCSPMKGHSHVYWYRQLPEEGLKFMVYLQKENIIDESGMPKERFSAEFPKEGPSILRIQQVVRGDSAAYFCASSPLAGSTDTQYFGPGTRLTVL.

The chain recombines TRBV30 with TRBJ2-1; TRBD1 agrees at 8 bases. V trimming: 6 bases; J trimming: 7 bases; junction bases outside the gene matches: 11. The CDR3 has 14 residues. Germline CDR1 GTSNPN, CDR2 SVGIG (reference sequence). DNA of the CDR3: TGTGCCTGTACCACACAGGGGGTATGGAATGAGCAGTTCTTC. As protein: CACTTQGVWNEQFF.

The table lists this clone with a few counts. The rearrangement links TRBV5-4 to TRBJ2-7; tentative D call: TRBD2 (6 bases). The CDR3 runs to 15 residues. The V and J ends lost 4 bases and 5 bases respectively, with 19 bases between them. CDR1 SGHNT and CDR2 YYREEE come from the germline V gene (reference sequence). CDR3: CASSPRVADLDEQYF. The CDR3 coding sequence is TGTGCCAGCAGCCCTCGAGTAGCGGATCTCGACGAGCAGTACTTC.

Only a few counts were recorded for this clone. V is TRBV5-1 and J is TRBJ2-7, with 7 bases fitting TRBD2. V was clipped by 5 bases and J by 4 bases; unmatched bases: 6. Per germline, CDR1 SGHRS and CDR2 YFSETQ. The CDR3 has 13 residues. In DNA, the CDR3 is TGCGCCAGCAGAAGTTCGGGGGGATACGAGCAGTACTTC. Translated: CASRSSGGYEQYF.

This clone was seen only once. The chain has TRBV7-9 and TRBJ1-2; D gene uncertain. Germline CDR1 is SEHNR and CDR2 is FQNEAQ (reference sequence). The CDR3 length is 14 residues. V was shortened by 1 base and J by 4 bases, with 10 bases between the two germline ends. The CDR3, as DNA: TGTGCCAGCAGCTTAGATGGCGGGTTCTATGGCTACACCTTC. It yields the protein CASSLDGGFYGYTF.

Only a few counts were recorded for this clone. The chain links TRBV18 to TRBJ1-2; weak D call: TRBD1 (6 bases). Trimming took off 3 bases at V and 2 bases at J, with 19 bases between the two ends. The CDR3 sequence is 17 residues long. The germline V gene has CDR1 KGHSH and CDR2 LQKENI. The CDR3 DNA reads TGTGCCAGCTCACCCCAAATACAGGGCCGGTCAAACTATGGCTACACCTTC. It specifies CASSPQIQGRSNYGYTF.